Below are 9 T cell receptor beta chains sequenced from a single sample in a study of Ad26.COV2.S vaccination and SARS-CoV-2 variants. Treatment of the sample: roughly 18 received Ad26.COV2.S at low or high dose, single or two shots; about 5 received placebo; per-sample allocation not given. Each sample was drawn 63 days after the first injection (of vaccine or placebo). Using immunoSEQ multiplex PCR, the repertoire was profiled, and TCRdb retains in-frame clones only, with some absent. There are a few hundred thousand clones in the sample; less than 95% occur only once, and roughly 4% lies in the top ten. This material consisted of peripheral blood, taken in a trial of Ad26.COV2.S vaccine versus placebo. The receptors shown here come from a person between 18 and 59 years old who received the Ad26.COV2.S COVID-19 vaccine or a placebo.

This sequence joins TRBV7-3 and TRBJ2-7; D gene uncertain. Trimming left V 2 bases short and J 2 bases short, with 13 bases between. Germline loops: CDR1 SGHTA, CDR2 FQGTGA. The CDR3 has 15 residues. CDR3 residues: CASSLGVVGPYEQYF. DNA of the CDR3: TGTGCCAGCAGCTTAGGAGTAGTCGGGCCCTACGAGCAGTACTTC.

The chain joins TRBV6-2 or TRBV6-3 to TRBJ1-5; tentative D call: TRBD1 (5 bases). V was trimmed by 3 bases and J by 3 bases, leaving 18 bases between them. Germline CDR1 MNHEY, CDR2 SVGEGT. The CDR3 is made up of 17 amino acids. Here the CDR3 DNA reads TGTGCCAGCAGTTATGGTCGTGGCAGGGAGGCCAATCAGCCCCAGCATTTT. This gives the protein CASSYGRGREANQPQHF.

The rearrangement links TRBV30 to TRBJ2-7; 14 bases match TRBD2. The CDR3 is 15 residues long. The ends lost 0 bases at V and 6 bases at J; junction bases unmatched: 4. Germline CDR1 GTSNPN, CDR2 SVGIG (reference sequence). In DNA form, the CDR3 reads TGTGCCTGGAGTGTACCGGGACTAGCGGGAGCCGAGCAGTACTTC. This codes for CAWSVPGLAGAEQYF.

V and J are TRBV6-5 and TRBJ1-1, with D perhaps TRBD1 (6 bases). The CDR3 totals 14 residues. Trimming took off 0 bases at V and 10 bases at J, with 15 bases between the two ends. Per the germline V gene, CDR1 is MNHEY and CDR2 is SVGAGI. The CDR3 spells CASSYSSGGRGAFF. CDR3 DNA: TGTGCCAGCAGTTACTCGAGCGGGGGGCGCGGAGCTTTCTTT.

The V call is TRBV30, the J call TRBJ1-5; no clear D. This CDR3 region has 16 residues. CDR1 and CDR2 from the germline V gene are GTSNPN and SVGIG (reference sequence). V was shortened by 2 bases and J by 6 bases, with 20 bases between the two germline ends. The DNA for the CDR3 is TGTGCCTGGAGTTTTTCGGACCTAAGCTGTCCTCAGCCCCAGCATTTT. It specifies CAWSFSDLSCPQPQHF.

This clone was picked up one time. The chain couples TRBV28 to TRBJ1-2; D unclear. The CDR3 runs 9 residues. Per germline, CDR1 MDHEN and CDR2 SYDVKM. V was cut by 5 bases and J by 14 bases, with 9 bases left in between. The CDR3 sequence: CASSPGPTF. The CDR3 DNA reads TGTGCCAGCAGTCCTGGGCCAACCTTC.

This clone was seen once. CDR3 protein: CASSLFGTSGRATDTQYF. The CDR3 coding sequence is TGTGCCAGCAGTTTATTCGGGACTAGCGGGAGGGCCACAGATACGCAGTATTTT. The chain employs TRBV28 and TRBJ2-3; 16 bases align to TRBD2. Germline CDR1 reads MDHEN; CDR2 reads SYDVKM. The CDR3 runs to 18 residues. V trimming: 1 base; J trimming: 2 bases; junction bases outside the gene matches: 3.

This clone was recorded a few times. The rearrangement links TRBV24-1 to TRBJ1-3; the match to TRBD1 covers 10 bases. The length of the CDR3 is 14 residues. CDR1 and CDR2 (germline): KGHDR, SFDVKD. J lost 6 bases, V lost 6 bases, and 4 bases had no gene match. CDR3 protein: CATSRQGAENTIYF. CDR3 bases: TGTGCCACCAGTCGACAGGGGGCTGAAAACACCATATATTTT.

This chain connects TRBV20-1 to TRBJ2-3; 10 bases are shared with TRBD2. This CDR3 has 16 amino acids. Germline V lookup: CDR1 DFQATT, CDR2 SNEGSKA (reference sequence). With 3 bases clipped from V and 4 bases from J, the junction kept 10 bases outside the gene matches. CDR3 residues: CSASSFKREGPDTQYF. The CDR3, as DNA: TGCAGTGCTAGTTCCTTCAAGCGGGAGGGCCCAGATACGCAGTATTTT.